The 8 T cell receptor beta chains in this list originate from one sample, sequenced in a study of blood T cell repertoires in COVID-19. TCRdb's table, derived via immunoSEQ multiplex PCR, lists solely in-frame clones and lacks some. The table shows about 170,000 clones, with about four fifths occurring only once. The sequenced material came from peripheral blood. Receptor source: a woman aged 80 or older with acute or convalescent COVID-19.

On this clone itself: Additional DNA sequences in this sample encode the identical CDR3. This chain uses TRBV7-2 with TRBJ1-1, with TRBD1 matching over 7 bases. CDR1 is SGHTA and CDR2 is FQGNSA in the germline V gene. This CDR3 has 13 amino acids. Trimming cost V 5 bases and J 4 bases; bases outside gene matches: 4. The CDR3 nucleotides are TGTGCCAGCAGCCTTCGACAGGGCACTGAAGCTTTCTTT. Translated: CASSLRQGTEAFF.

V and J are TRBV9 and TRBJ1-6, with D perhaps matching TRBD1 (5 bases). Trimming removed 5 bases at V and 0 bases at J, with 9 bases between. The CDR3 has 15 residues. The germline V gene encodes CDR1 SGDLS and CDR2 YYNGEE. The CDR3 DNA reads as TGTGCCAGCAGTGCTGACAGCTCCTATAATTCACCCCTCCACTTT. It codes for CASSADSSYNSPLHF.

The V call is TRBV24-1, the J call TRBJ2-5, with TRBD2 identical over 13 bases. This CDR3 contains 17 residues. The J segment lost 4 bases and the V segment lost 9 bases, leaving 13 bases of the junction unmatched. The V gene's germline CDR1 is KGHDR and CDR2 SFDVKD. The CDR3 is CATSRTSGGSRAETQYF. CDR3 bases: TGTGCCACCTCCCGGACTAGCGGGGGTTCCAGGGCAGAGACCCAGTACTTC.

The chain uses TRBV28 and TRBJ2-2, with 7 bases that match TRBD2. The CDR3 extends over 15 amino acids. Germline V gene lookup returns CDR1 MDHEN and CDR2 SYDVKM. V lost 6 bases to trimming and J lost 4 bases; unmatched junction nucleotides: 8. DNA of the CDR3: TGTGCCAGCAGCTTCCGGGGGGAGGGCACCGGGGAGCTGTTTTTT. This gives the protein CASSFRGEGTGELFF.

The rearrangement joins TRBV3-1 (or the pseudogene TRBV3-2) to TRBJ1-6, with 9 nucleotides matching TRBD1. Germline V gene data show CDR1 as LGHDT and CDR2 as YNNKEL (reference sequence). With V trimmed by 4 bases and J by 9 bases, 4 bases remained unmatched. The length of the CDR3 is 14 residues. The CDR3 protein is CASSRDRASSPLHF. CDR3 DNA: TGTGCCAGCAGCCGGGACAGGGCTAGTTCACCCCTCCACTTT.

This chain's CDR3 is CASSQEGSRWETQYF. As DNA, the CDR3 is TGTGCCAGCAGCCAAGAAGGGAGTAGATGGGAGACCCAGTACTTC. This sequence joins TRBV3-1 (or the pseudogene TRBV3-2) and TRBJ2-5, with TRBD2 as a possible D gene (5 bases). This CDR3 comprises 15 residues. V gave up 0 bases and J gave up 5 bases, with 13 bases separating them. Germline CDR1 and CDR2: LGHDT and YNNKEL (reference sequence).

The V gene is TRBV2, the J gene TRBJ1-5; TRBD1 agrees at 12 bases. The trim removed 2 bases at V and 6 bases at J, leaving 5 bases unmatched. Per the germline V gene, CDR1 is SNHLY and CDR2 is FYNNEI. There are 16 residues in the CDR3. CDR3 DNA sequence: TGTGCCAGCAGTGAAAGGGGGACAGGGGGCGTTCAGCCCCAGCATTTT. Its translation: CASSERGTGGVQPQHF.

The rearrangement uses TRBV2 and TRBJ1-1; 9 bases agree with TRBD1. Germline V gene sequence: CDR1 SNHLY, CDR2 FYNNEI. Losses at the gene ends were 6 bases for V and 3 bases for J; bases not matched to a gene: 11. The length of the CDR3 is 16 residues. The CDR3 region has the DNA TGTGCCAGCAGAGAACAGGGGGCAGGAGGCTACACTGAAGCTTTCTTT. This sequence encodes CASREQGAGGYTEAFF.